Given below is one T cell receptor (beta chain) in context. The CDR3 runs 15 residues. In germline, CDR1 is MDHEN, CDR2 SYDVKM. Trimming removed 7 bases from V and 2 bases from J, with 17 bases in between. Under the authors' procedure: Using reference gene primer amplification, nucleated cell counts were estimated. This table comes from immunoSEQ multiplex PCR, and its TCRdb copy is limited to in-frame clones, with some not included. For V, J and clone size, that table is used; D and trimming come from the DNA. Counted here are more than 85,000 clones, roughly 83% occurring once; the ten biggest clones make up around a sixth. The sample originates from a study of blood T cell repertoires in COVID-19. Study information: Acute and convalescent COVID-19 specimens originated in the United States, Italy and Spain. T cells, B-cell-depleted T cells, or PBMCs supplied cDNA or gDNA.

The sequence was collected from a woman between 55 and 75 years old with acute or convalescent COVID-19. The chain links TRBV28 to TRBJ1-2; TRBD1 is a possible D gene (6 bases). Sequenced input: peripheral blood. Here the CDR3 DNA reads TGTGCCAGCATTGAGGGGGGGGCAGGCAACTATGGCTACACCTTC. It codes for CASIEGGAGNYGYTF.